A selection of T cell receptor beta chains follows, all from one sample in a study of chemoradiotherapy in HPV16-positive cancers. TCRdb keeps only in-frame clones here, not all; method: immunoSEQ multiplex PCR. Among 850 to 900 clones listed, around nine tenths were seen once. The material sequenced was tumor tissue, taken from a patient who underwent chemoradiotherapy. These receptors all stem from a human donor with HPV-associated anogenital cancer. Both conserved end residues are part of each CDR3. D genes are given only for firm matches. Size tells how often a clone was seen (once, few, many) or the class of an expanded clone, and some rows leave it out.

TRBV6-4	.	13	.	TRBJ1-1	CASSEMENTEAFF	TGTGCCAGCAGTGAGATGGAGAACACTGAAGCTTTCTTT
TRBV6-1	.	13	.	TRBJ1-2	CASSPRQDYGYTF	TGTGCCAGCAGTCCCCGACAGGACTATGGCTACACCTTC
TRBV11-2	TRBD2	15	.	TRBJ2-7	CASSLGMRGTYEQYF	TGTGCCAGCAGCTTAGGAATGCGGGGGACCTACGAGCAGTACTTC
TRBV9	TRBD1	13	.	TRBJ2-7	CASSKGQNYEQYF	TGTGCCAGCAGTAAGGGACAGAACTACGAGCAGTACTTC
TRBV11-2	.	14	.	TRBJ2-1	CASSLAGVLNEQFF	TGTGCCAGCAGCTTAGCAGGGGTCTTAAATGAGCAGTTCTTC
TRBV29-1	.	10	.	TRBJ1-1	CSAMQGEAFF	TGCAGCGCTATGCAGGGGGAAGCTTTCTTT
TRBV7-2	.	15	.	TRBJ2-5	CASSISGPLRETQYF	TGTGCCAGCAGCATATCCGGGCCCCTGAGGGAGACCCAGTACTTC
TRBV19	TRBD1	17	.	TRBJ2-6	CASNGQEINSGANVLTF	TGTGCCAGTAATGGACAGGAAATAAACTCTGGGGCCAACGTCCTGACTTTC
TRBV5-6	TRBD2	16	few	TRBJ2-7	CASSLRTGTSVYEQYF	TGTGCCAGCAGCTTGAGGACCGGGACTAGCGTCTACGAGCAGTACTTC
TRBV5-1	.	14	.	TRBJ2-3	CASSFTGFWDTQYF	TGCGCCAGCAGCTTTACAGGGTTTTGGGATACGCAGTATTTT
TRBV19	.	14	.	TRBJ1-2	CASSINRVGYGYTF	TGTGCCAGTAGTATAAACAGGGTTGGATATGGCTACACCTTC
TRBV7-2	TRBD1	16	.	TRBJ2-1	CASSLVWTGGENEQFF	TGTGCCAGCAGCTTAGTCTGGACAGGGGGCGAGAATGAGCAGTTCTTC
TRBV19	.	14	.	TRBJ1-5	CASSALYSNQPQHF	TGTGCCAGTAGTGCGTTATATAGCAATCAGCCCCAGCATTTT
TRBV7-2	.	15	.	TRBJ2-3	CASRSQGRLTDTQYF	TGTGCCAGCAGATCTCAGGGACGGCTCACAGATACGCAGTATTTT
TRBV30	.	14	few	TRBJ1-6	CACHQDSYNSPLHF	TGTGCCTGCCACCAGGACTCCTATAATTCACCCCTCCACTTT
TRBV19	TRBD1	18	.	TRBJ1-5	CASSIVRGTGVANQPQHF	TGTGCCAGTAGTATAGTCAGAGGGACAGGGGTCGCCAATCAGCCCCAGCATTTT
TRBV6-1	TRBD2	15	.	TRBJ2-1	CASSLLAGEGHEQFF	TGTGCCAGCAGTTTACTAGCGGGGGAGGGTCATGAGCAGTTCTTC
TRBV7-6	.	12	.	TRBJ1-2	CASSLRGNGYTF	TGTGCCAGCAGCCTTCGGGGGAATGGCTACACCTTC
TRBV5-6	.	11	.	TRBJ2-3	CASSSSRLQYF	TGTGCCAGCAGCTCAAGTCGCCTGCAGTATTTT
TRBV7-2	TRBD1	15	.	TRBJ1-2	CASSPGTGLKGGYTF	TGTGCCAGCAGCCCTGGGACAGGGCTCAAGGGGGGCTACACCTTC
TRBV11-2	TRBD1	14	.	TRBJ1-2	CASSLVDRGYGYTF	TGTGCCAGCAGCTTAGTGGACAGGGGGTATGGCTACACCTTC
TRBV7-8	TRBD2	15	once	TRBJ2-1	CASSLREGSGNEQFF	TGTGCCAGCAGCTTACGGGAGGGCTCAGGCAATGAGCAGTTCTTC
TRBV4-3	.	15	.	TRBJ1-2	CASSQGRGGAYGYTF	TGCGCCAGCAGCCAAGGTCGTGGGGGAGCCTATGGCTACACCTTC
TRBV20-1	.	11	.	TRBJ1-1	CSASLLKKAFF	TGCAGTGCTAGTCTCCTGAAGAAAGCTTTCTTT
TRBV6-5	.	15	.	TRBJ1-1	CASSYPGTGNTEAFF	TGTGCCAGCAGTTACCCTGGGACGGGGAACACTGAAGCTTTCTTT
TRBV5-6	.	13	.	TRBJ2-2	CASSLTGAGELFF	TGTGCCAGCAGCTTAACAGGAGCCGGGGAGCTGTTTTTT
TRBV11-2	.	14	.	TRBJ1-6	CASSLARDYSPLHF	TGTGCCAGCAGCTTAGCCAGGGATTATTCACCCCTCCACTTT
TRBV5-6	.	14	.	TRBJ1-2	CASSFQGGNYGYTF	TGTGCCAGCAGCTTCCAGGGTGGAAACTATGGCTACACCTTC
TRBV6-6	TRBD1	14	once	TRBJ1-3	CASSRTGGGNTIYF	TGTGCCAGCAGTCGGACAGGAGGTGGAAACACCATATATTTT
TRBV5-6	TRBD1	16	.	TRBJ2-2	CASSFGTGGVTGELFF	TGTGCCAGCAGCTTCGGGACAGGGGGCGTTACCGGGGAGCTGTTTTTT
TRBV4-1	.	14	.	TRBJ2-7	CASSRAQDYYEQYF	TGCGCCAGCTCACGGGCCCAGGACTACTACGAGCAGTACTTC
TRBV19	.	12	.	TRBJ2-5	CATDGGMETQYF	TGTGCCACGGACGGGGGCATGGAGACCCAGTACTTC
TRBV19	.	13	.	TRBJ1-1	CASSATENTEAFF	TGTGCCAGTAGCGCGACAGAAAACACTGAAGCTTTCTTT
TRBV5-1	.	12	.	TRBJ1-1	CASSLVGGEAFF	TGCGCCAGCAGCTTGGTCGGGGGAGAGGCTTTCTTT
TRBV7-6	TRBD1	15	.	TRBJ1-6	CASSLDRAYNSPLHF	TGTGCCAGCAGCTTGGACAGGGCTTATAATTCACCCCTCCACTTT
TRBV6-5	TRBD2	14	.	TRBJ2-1	CASSPGLAGAEQFF	TGTGCCAGCAGTCCCGGACTAGCGGGAGCTGAGCAGTTCTTC
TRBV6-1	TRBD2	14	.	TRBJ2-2	CASRRGGTGGELFF	TGTGCCAGCAGGCGGGGAGGGACCGGCGGGGAGCTGTTTTTT
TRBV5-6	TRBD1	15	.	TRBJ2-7	CASSVRSGTGSEQYF	TGTGCCAGCAGCGTAAGATCCGGGACAGGGAGCGAGCAGTACTTC
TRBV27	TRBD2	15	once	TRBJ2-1	CASTLISSGSNEQFF	TGTGCCAGCACCCTAATTTCTAGCGGGAGCAATGAGCAGTTCTTC
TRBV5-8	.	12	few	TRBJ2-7	CATAGSSYEQYF	TGTGCCACAGCGGGCAGTTCCTACGAGCAGTACTTC
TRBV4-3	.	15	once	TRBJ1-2	CASSQDWKSGTPNTF	TGCGCCAGCAGCCAAGATTGGAAGTCCGGGACACCTAACACCTTC
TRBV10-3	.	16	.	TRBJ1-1	CAISEDLLAVNTEAFF	TGTGCCATCAGTGAGGACCTGCTTGCGGTGAACACTGAAGCTTTCTTT
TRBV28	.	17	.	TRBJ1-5	CASLPGQGSKGNQPQHF	TGTGCCAGCTTACCGGGACAAGGCTCGAAGGGCAATCAGCCCCAGCATTTT
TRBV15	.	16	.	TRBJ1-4	CATSRARGPGDEKLFF	TGTGCCACCAGCAGAGCTCGGGGCCCAGGGGATGAAAAACTGTTTTTT
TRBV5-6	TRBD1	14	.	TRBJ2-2	CASSWGQNTGELFF	TGTGCCAGCAGCTGGGGACAGAATACCGGGGAGCTGTTTTTT
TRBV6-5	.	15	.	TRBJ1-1	CASSHRTVWGTEAFF	TGTGCCAGCAGCCACAGGACAGTGTGGGGCACTGAAGCTTTCTTT
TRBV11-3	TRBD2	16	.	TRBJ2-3	CASSLRGGSPTDTQYF	TGTGCCAGCAGCCTACGGGGCGGGAGCCCCACAGATACGCAGTATTTT
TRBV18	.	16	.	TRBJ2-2	CASSPVGGANTGELFF	TGTGCCAGCTCACCAGTTGGGGGCGCGAACACCGGGGAGCTGTTTTTT
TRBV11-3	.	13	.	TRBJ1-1	CASSLSRGTEAFF	TGTGCCAGCAGCTTATCCAGGGGCACTGAAGCTTTCTTT